This TCR beta chain was obtained from a study of T cell repertoires in cytomegalovirus infection. Study background: HLA-B-restricted CMV epitopes that are well studied, plus recently identified HLA-C-restricted ones, were used by the study. It was the public TCR beta signatures that indicated both CMV infection and matching HLA type.

This clonotype was observed at least ten times. Its target is not known. V lost 5 bases, J lost 3 bases, and 12 bases lay in between. The V gene's germline CDR1 is SGHTA and CDR2 FQGTGA. This CDR3 has 14 residues. TCRdb independently ran MiXCR on the reads; one entry per CDR3 protein. The table shows about 770,000 distinct CDR3 sequences, with 25% to 30% occurring only once. The origin of this receptor is a human donor in good health (CMV status not recorded). Some clones in this sample may be carry-over from other donors' samples. This chain joins TRBV7-3 and TRBJ2-3, with D tentatively TRBD2 (5 bases). The specimen comprised cultured CD8+ T cells from PBMCs, sampled from culture after CMV antigen stimulation. The CDR3 protein is CASSNPGGTDTQYF. The CDR3 DNA follows: TGTGCCAGCAGCAACCCTGGCGGGACAGATACGCAGTATTTT.